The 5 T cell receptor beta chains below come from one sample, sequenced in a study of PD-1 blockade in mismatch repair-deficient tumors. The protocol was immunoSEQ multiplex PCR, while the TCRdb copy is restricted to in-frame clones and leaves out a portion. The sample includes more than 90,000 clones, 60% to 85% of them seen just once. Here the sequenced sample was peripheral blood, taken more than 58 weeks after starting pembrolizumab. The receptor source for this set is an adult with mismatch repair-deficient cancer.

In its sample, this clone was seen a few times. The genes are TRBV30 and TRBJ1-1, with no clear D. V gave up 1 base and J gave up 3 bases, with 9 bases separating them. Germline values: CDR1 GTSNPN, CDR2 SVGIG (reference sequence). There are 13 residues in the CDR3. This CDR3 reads CAWSEARDTEAFF. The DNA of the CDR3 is TGTGCCTGGAGTGAGGCCCGTGACACTGAAGCTTTCTTT.

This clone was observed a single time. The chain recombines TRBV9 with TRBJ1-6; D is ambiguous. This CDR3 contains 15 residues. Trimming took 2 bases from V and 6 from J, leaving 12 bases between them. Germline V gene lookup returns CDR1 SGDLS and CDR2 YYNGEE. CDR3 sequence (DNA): TGTGCCAGCAGCGTGGAGCCAGGACGTAATTCACCCCTCCACTTT. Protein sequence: CASSVEPGRNSPLHF.

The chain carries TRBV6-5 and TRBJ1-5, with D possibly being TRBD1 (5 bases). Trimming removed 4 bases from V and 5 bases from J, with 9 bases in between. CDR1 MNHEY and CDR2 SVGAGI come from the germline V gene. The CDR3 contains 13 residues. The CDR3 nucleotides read TGTGCCAGCAGTTGGACAAATGATCAGCCCCAGCATTTT. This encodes CASSWTNDQPQHF.

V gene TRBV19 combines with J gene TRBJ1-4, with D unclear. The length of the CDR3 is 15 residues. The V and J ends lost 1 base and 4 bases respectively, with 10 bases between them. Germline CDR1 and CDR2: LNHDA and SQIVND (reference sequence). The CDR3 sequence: CASSIGARSNEKLFF. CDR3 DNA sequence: TGTGCCAGTAGTATAGGGGCACGGAGTAATGAAAAACTGTTTTTT.

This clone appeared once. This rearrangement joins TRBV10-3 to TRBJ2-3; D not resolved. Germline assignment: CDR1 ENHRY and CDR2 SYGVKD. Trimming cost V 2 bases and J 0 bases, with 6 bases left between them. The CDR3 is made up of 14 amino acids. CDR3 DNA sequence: TGTGCCATCAGTGAGAGGCGGAGCACAGATACGCAGTATTTT. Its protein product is CAISERRSTDTQYF.